A selection of T cell receptor beta chains follows, all from one sample in a study of cytomegalovirus exposure and HLA in healthy donors. Here immunoSEQ multiplex PCR was the method, and the copy in TCRdb shows in-frame clones only, minus some. Of about 120,000 clones in the sample, 74% were seen once. The sequencing sample was made of PBMCs. These TCRs come from a human donor in good health. Each CDR3 is given without its conserved first and last residue.

len | j_gene | v_gene | CDR3aa
13 | TRBJ1-3 | TRBV18 | ASSPREFSGNTIY
12 | TRBJ2-3 | TRBV6-1 | ASSASHLRDTQY
11 | TRBJ1-4 | TRBV2 | ASSLQGLGKLF
12 | TRBJ2-5 | TRBV28 | ASSFSTIQETQY
10 | TRBJ1-1 | TRBV30 | AWSPRTAEAF
11 | TRBJ2-5 | TRBV18 | ASSPLQQETQY
12 | TRBJ2-1 | TRBV28 | ASSRGQAYNEQF
14 | TRBJ2-6 | TRBV19 | ASAVIRGSGANVLT
13 | TRBJ2-2 | TRBV4-2 | ASSQVRVDTGELF
12 | TRBJ2-1 | TRBV27 | ASSLSTRSDEQF
12 | TRBJ2-7 | TRBV25-1 | ASSETTGAYEQY
13 | TRBJ1-3 | TRBV6-5 | ASSYQGQSGNTIY
13 | TRBJ1-5 | TRBV6-5 | ASRAQGAINQPQH
11 | TRBJ1-2 | TRBV6-4 | ASSDGTNYGYT
13 | TRBJ2-5 | TRBV19 | ASSLLAGGQETQY
14 | TRBJ2-1 | TRBV9 | ASSARGTSGGTEQF
9 | TRBJ2-2 | TRBV30 | ASQLPGELF
13 | TRBJ2-1 | TRBV9 | ASSVEAAYYNEQF
13 | TRBJ2-1 | TRBV27 | ASSLLIGSYNEQF
11 | TRBJ1-2 | TRBV12-5 | ASGLQSGYGYT
14 | TRBJ1-2 | TRBV5-6 | ASSLGRGGLRHGYT
11 | TRBJ1-5 | TRBV30 | AWNAPSNQPQH
14 | TRBJ1-5 | TRBV5-6 | ASSLRDRALNQPQH
13 | TRBJ1-1 | TRBV4-3 | ASSPNRLGGTEAF
13 | TRBJ1-2 | TRBV7-9 | ASSEKLTGNYGYT
15 | TRBJ1-2 | TRBV7-9 | ASSLGSATSANYGYT
12 | TRBJ1-4 | TRBV4-2 | ASSGGEGNEKLF
13 | TRBJ2-7 | TRBV5-1 | ASSLRGASSYEQY
12 | TRBJ1-3 | TRBV30 | AWTPVRAGNTIY
15 | TRBJ2-2 | TRBV7-6 | ASSLVPQGLNTGELF
12 | TRBJ2-1 | TRBV7-9 | ASSLNRVGNEQF
13 | TRBJ2-3 | TRBV11-3 | ASSITSGATDTQY
14 | TRBJ2-3 | TRBV10-3 | AISPGAAGGTDTQY
15 | TRBJ1-4 | TRBV28 | ASVKPGQGSANEKLF
13 | TRBJ2-1 | TRBV5-4 | ASSSRTSGSMKQF
11 | TRBJ2-1 | TRBV7-3 | ASSLPSAEEQF
14 | TRBJ2-3 | TRBV6-5 | ASSYASPRPADTQY
14 | TRBJ1-5 | TRBV28 | ASGTGTAMKIQPQH
13 | TRBJ2-1 | TRBV2 | ASSEGGLTYNEQF
11 | TRBJ2-6 | TRBV19 | ASKASGANVLT